This TCR beta chain was found in a study of cytomegalovirus exposure and HLA in healthy donors. Germline lookup yields CDR1 LNHDA and CDR2 SQIVND (reference sequence). The ends were cut back, 10 bases at V and 10 bases at J, with 21 bases in the middle. This CDR3 has 13 amino acids. The donors were in the 120-subject validation cohort, distinct from the roughly 700-subject first cohort. Findings of the study overall: Reportedly, diagnosis of cytomegalovirus status by the classifier showed high specificity and sensitivity. Associated with cytomegalovirus, according to the listing, were about 160 TCR beta chains.

Worth noting for this clone: Its antigen is as yet unknown.

Assay: immunoSEQ multiplex PCR; the TCRdb copy retains only in-frame clones and omits some. The data show fewer than 85,000 clones, with around nine tenths seen just once and 3.8% held by the top ten. The sequenced sample consisted of PBMCs. The receptor was derived from a woman aged 18 to 35 in good health and CMV-seropositive. J is TRBJ2-3 and V is TRBV19; D call uncertain. The CDR3 coding sequence is TGTGCCACCACCGCCACTCCGTTAGCCTCGCAGTATTTT. It specifies CATTATPLASQYF.